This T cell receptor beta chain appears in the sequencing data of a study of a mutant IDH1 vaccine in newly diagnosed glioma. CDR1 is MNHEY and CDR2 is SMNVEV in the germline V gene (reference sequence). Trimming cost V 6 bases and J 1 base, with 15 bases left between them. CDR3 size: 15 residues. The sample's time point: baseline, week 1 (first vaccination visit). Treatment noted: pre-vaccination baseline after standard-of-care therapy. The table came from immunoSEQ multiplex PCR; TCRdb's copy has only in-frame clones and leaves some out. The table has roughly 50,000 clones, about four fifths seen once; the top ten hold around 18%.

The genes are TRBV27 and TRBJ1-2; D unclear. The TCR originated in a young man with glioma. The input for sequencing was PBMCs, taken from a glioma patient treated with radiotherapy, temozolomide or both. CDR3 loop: CASSPSLDYNYGYTF. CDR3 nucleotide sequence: TGTGCCAGCAGCCCAAGTTTAGATTATAACTATGGCTACACCTTC.